Sequencing of this T cell receptor beta chain was carried out in a study of response to subunit inactivated influenza vaccine. Study conclusions and caveats: T cells newly recruited by each seasonal influenza vaccination are few, the authors suggested.

TCRdb used MiXCR to reprocess the RT-PCR reads, holding one entry per CDR3 protein. This sample has some 600,000 distinct CDR3 sequences, with 14% found just once. In this sample, this clonotype turned up a few times. The antigen is not known. Here the sequenced sample was PBMCs from blood, taken 14 days before vaccination. This clonotype was obtained from a man aged 50-59 years who received an inactivated influenza vaccine.

In DNA form, the CDR3 reads TGTGCCAGCAGCCAGTTGATCGGGGGCCTCACAGATACGCAGTATTTT. It is translated as CASSQLIGGLTDTQYF. The chain carries TRBV7-2 and TRBJ2-3, with D possibly called TRBD1 or TRBD2 (6 bases each). Germline V gene sequence: CDR1 SGHTA, CDR2 FQGNSA. CDR3 length: 16 amino acids. V lost 5 bases and J lost 2, with 17 bases in between.